Listed below are T cell receptor beta chains from one sample, sequenced in a study of CD8 T cells in ankylosing spondylitis. MiXCR, run by TCRdb on the 5' RACE reads, gives a single entry per CDR3 protein. Found here are roughly 140,000 distinct CDR3 sequences, about 42% of them singletons; the top ten hold roughly 15%. The sequenced material came from synovial fluid, either unsorted or a sorted T cell fraction (not recorded which). These receptors were obtained from a male donor with ankylosing spondylitis. The CDR3 runs from the conserved cysteine through the conserved F or W. Fields, in order: J gene, D gene, clone size, V gene, CDR3 DNA, CDR3 protein. D genes are given only for firm matches. Only part of the rows carry a size: once, few, many, or a class if the clone is expanded.

J: TRBJ2-1
D: .
size: .
V: TRBV12-3/TRBV12-4
DNA: TGTGCCAGCAGTTTAGCGTGGGGCAATGAGCAGTTCTTC
CDR3: CASSLAWGNEQFF

J: TRBJ1-1
D: .
size: .
V: TRBV27
DNA: TGTGCCAGCAGTCCCGGACGGCAGAACACTGAAGCTTTCTTT
CDR3: CASSPGRQNTEAFF

J: TRBJ2-7
D: .
size: .
V: TRBV7-8
DNA: TGTGCCAGCAGCTCCGAGGGTATCTACGCGGAGCAGTACTTC
CDR3: CASSSEGIYAEQYF

J: TRBJ2-1
D: TRBD1
size: .
V: TRBV6-2/TRBV6-3
DNA: TGTGCCAGCAGTTTAACAGGGGGCTACAATGAGCAGTTCTTC
CDR3: CASSLTGGYNEQFF

J: TRBJ2-1
D: .
size: .
V: TRBV7-2
DNA: TGTGCCAGCAGCTTGGACTTGGAGGGGGGCTACAATGAGCAGTTCTTC
CDR3: CASSLDLEGGYNEQFF

J: TRBJ2-5
D: .
size: .
V: TRBV28
DNA: TGTGCCAGCAGCCGCCCTTTTATTGGGGGGCAAGAGACCCAGTACTTC
CDR3: CASSRPFIGGQETQYF

J: TRBJ2-7
D: .
size: .
V: TRBV27
DNA: TGTGCCACCCCTCGGAGCCCCCGGGACGAGCAGTACTTC
CDR3: CATPRSPRDEQYF

J: TRBJ1-1
D: TRBD1
size: .
V: TRBV29-1
DNA: TGCAGCGTTGTTGGGTCAGGGGGTAAAGGTTGGGCTGAAGCTTTCTTT
CDR3: CSVVGSGGKGWAEAFF

J: TRBJ1-5
D: .
size: .
V: TRBV29-1
DNA: TGCAGCGTTGATCGCTTGGGAGATAGCAATCAGCCCCAGCATTTT
CDR3: CSVDRLGDSNQPQHF

J: TRBJ2-1
D: TRBD1
size: few
V: TRBV5-4
DNA: TGTGCCAGCAGCCCGGGACAGCCTCTTGGGTTCAATGAGCAGTTCTTC
CDR3: CASSPGQPLGFNEQFF

J: TRBJ2-1
D: .
size: many
V: TRBV6-4
DNA: TGTGCCAGCAGTGACTCGTCGTTAAGCTCCTACAATGAGCAGTTCTTC
CDR3: CASSDSSLSSYNEQFF

J: TRBJ2-1
D: TRBD2
size: few
V: TRBV7-2
DNA: TGTGCCAGCAGCCGGTGGGGGACTAGCGGGAAGAATGAGCAGTTCTTC
CDR3: CASSRWGTSGKNEQFF

J: TRBJ2-4
D: .
size: few
V: TRBV21-1
DNA: TGTGCCAGCAGCAAAGATCCGCTAGCGGACCTAGCCAAAAACATTCAGTACTTC
CDR3: CASSKDPLADLAKNIQYF

J: TRBJ2-1
D: .
size: .
V: TRBV12-3/TRBV12-4
DNA: TGTGCCAGCACCAGGGACAACTCCTACAATGAGCAGTTCTTC
CDR3: CASTRDNSYNEQFF

J: TRBJ2-3
D: TRBD2
size: few
V: TRBV24-1
DNA: TGTGCCACCAGTGATCCCCTGCGGGAGGTGTTTGGCGATACGCAGTATTTT
CDR3: CATSDPLREVFGDTQYF

J: TRBJ2-3
D: .
size: .
V: TRBV5-5
DNA: TGTGCCAGCAGCTTGTTGGGACGGAGCGGGGATACGCAGTATTTT
CDR3: CASSLLGRSGDTQYF

J: TRBJ2-1
D: .
size: .
V: TRBV28
DNA: TGTGCCAGCAGCCCCCGAAACCGGGATGAGCAGTTCTTC
CDR3: CASSPRNRDEQFF

J: TRBJ1-1
D: .
size: few
V: TRBV11-2
DNA: TGTGCCAGCAGCTTAGTAAGTGGAGCTTTCTTT
CDR3: CASSLVSGAFF

J: TRBJ2-5
D: TRBD1
size: few
V: TRBV28
DNA: TGTGCCAGCAGTCCGGGACAGGGGTGGCGCGGGAGAGGTTGGGAGACCCAGTACTTC
CDR3: CASSPGQGWRGRGWETQYF

J: TRBJ2-1
D: .
size: once
V: TRBV11-2
DNA: TGTGCCAGCAGCTATCCCCGTACCTTAGCGGTGAGGAGTGGTGAGCAGTTCTTC
CDR3: CASSYPRTLAVRSGEQFF

J: TRBJ2-2
D: .
size: .
V: TRBV12-3/TRBV12-4
DNA: TGTGCCAGCAGTTTAGCGCCCAGGACCAACACCGGGGAGCTGTTTTTT
CDR3: CASSLAPRTNTGELFF

J: TRBJ1-2
D: .
size: .
V: TRBV9
DNA: TGTGCCAGCAGCGTAGAGGCTTGGGGCGGCTATGGCTACACCTTC
CDR3: CASSVEAWGGYGYTF

J: TRBJ2-2
D: .
size: .
V: TRBV7-2
DNA: TGTGCCAGCAGCTTCAGGGTCCCCGGGGAGCTGTTTTTT
CDR3: CASSFRVPGELFF

J: TRBJ1-1
D: .
size: few
V: TRBV20-1
DNA: TGCAGTGCTAGAGATTCCGGGGTGACGTCCGTCCCTTTCTTT
CDR3: CSARDSGVTSVPFF

J: TRBJ2-7
D: .
size: .
V: TRBV28
DNA: TGTGCCAGCAGTTTATATATAGTGGGCAGCTTCCCCTACGAGCAGTACTTC
CDR3: CASSLYIVGSFPYEQYF

J: TRBJ1-1
D: .
size: .
V: TRBV12-3/TRBV12-4
DNA: TGTGCCAGCAGCTACCCTACAGACAGGCCTCGAAGCGACGTGAACACTGAAGCTTTCTTT
CDR3: CASSYPTDRPRSDVNTEAFF

J: TRBJ2-1
D: TRBD2
size: .
V: TRBV10-1
DNA: TGCGCCAGCAGTGAGTGGAGACTAGCGGGGGAGCAGTTCTTC
CDR3: CASSEWRLAGEQFF

J: TRBJ2-7
D: .
size: few
V: TRBV7-8
DNA: TGTGCCAGCACCAACCTTCTGCCCCCCTACGAGCAGTACTTC
CDR3: CASTNLLPPYEQYF

J: TRBJ1-4
D: .
size: .
V: TRBV5-1
DNA: TGCGCCAGCAGCCATCCGGACGGTAATGAAAAACTGTTTTTT
CDR3: CASSHPDGNEKLFF

J: TRBJ1-5
D: .
size: .
V: TRBV28
DNA: TGTGCCAGCAGTACCCCCCGAATACCGAGGGGATCTAGCAATCAGCCCCAGCATTTT
CDR3: CASSTPRIPRGSSNQPQHF

J: TRBJ1-2
D: .
size: few
V: TRBV9
DNA: TGTGCCAGCAGCGTAGAGGTAGGACACAACTATGGCTACACCTTC
CDR3: CASSVEVGHNYGYTF

J: TRBJ2-5
D: .
size: .
V: TRBV7-9
DNA: TGTGCCAGCAGCTTAGTGCTTGGGTTCCGGCGAGAGACCCAGTACTTC
CDR3: CASSLVLGFRRETQYF

J: TRBJ2-7
D: TRBD2
size: few
V: TRBV4-3
DNA: TGCGCCAGCAGCCAAAGCAGAGGTAGCGGGCCCTCCTACGAGCAGTACTTC
CDR3: CASSQSRGSGPSYEQYF

J: TRBJ1-5
D: .
size: .
V: TRBV27
DNA: TGTGCCAGCAGACGGGATGATAGCAATCAGCCCCAGCATTTT
CDR3: CASRRDDSNQPQHF

J: TRBJ2-1
D: .
size: few
V: TRBV4-1
DNA: TGCGCCAGCAGCCGGACAGGAGGGACTAGTGCATACAATGAGCAGTTCTTC
CDR3: CASSRTGGTSAYNEQFF

J: TRBJ1-5
D: TRBD1
size: .
V: TRBV10-3
DNA: TGTGCCATCAGCCCAAACAGGGGTCGACAGCCCCAGCATTTT
CDR3: CAISPNRGRQPQHF

J: TRBJ2-5
D: .
size: .
V: TRBV5-1
DNA: TGCGCCAGCAGCTTGCTCCGGGAGACCCAGTACTTC
CDR3: CASSLLRETQYF

J: TRBJ1-3
D: .
size: few
V: TRBV15
DNA: TGTGCCACCAGCAGAGATGGGGGTTCTGGAAACACCATATATTTT
CDR3: CATSRDGGSGNTIYF

J: TRBJ1-1
D: .
size: few
V: TRBV19
DNA: TGTGCCAGTAGTATTCTACCGAACACTGAAGCTTTCTTT
CDR3: CASSILPNTEAFF

J: TRBJ2-1
D: .
size: .
V: TRBV28
DNA: TGTGCCAGCAGTTTAGAGGACGGAATCTACAATGAGCAGTTCTTC
CDR3: CASSLEDGIYNEQFF

J: TRBJ1-5
D: TRBD1
size: .
V: TRBV5-1
DNA: TGCGCCAGCAGCTTACAGGGGAGGTACCAGCCCCAGCATTTT
CDR3: CASSLQGRYQPQHF

J: TRBJ2-7
D: .
size: .
V: TRBV7-9
DNA: TGTGCCAGCAGCTCCAACATAATATGCCCCTACGAGCAGTACTTC
CDR3: CASSSNIICPYEQYF

J: TRBJ1-1
D: .
size: once
V: TRBV13
DNA: TGTGCCAGCAGTACCGAGGGCAGCATATACACTGAAGCTTTCTTT
CDR3: CASSTEGSIYTEAFF

J: TRBJ1-4
D: TRBD1
size: few
V: TRBV28
DNA: TGTGCCAGCAGTCACACAGACAGGGGGAGGACTAATGAAAAACTGTTTTTT
CDR3: CASSHTDRGRTNEKLFF

J: TRBJ1-1
D: .
size: .
V: TRBV7-2
DNA: TGTGCCAGCAGCTTAAGTGGGGGGGTCGATGAAGCTTTCTTT
CDR3: CASSLSGGVDEAFF

J: TRBJ2-7
D: TRBD1
size: .
V: TRBV20-1
DNA: TGCAGTGCTAGGTCCGGGACAGGCGCACCCGAGCAGTACTTC
CDR3: CSARSGTGAPEQYF

J: TRBJ2-7
D: TRBD2
size: .
V: TRBV27
DNA: TGTGCCAGCAGTCCGATAGCGGGAGCCACCCACGAGCAGTACTTC
CDR3: CASSPIAGATHEQYF